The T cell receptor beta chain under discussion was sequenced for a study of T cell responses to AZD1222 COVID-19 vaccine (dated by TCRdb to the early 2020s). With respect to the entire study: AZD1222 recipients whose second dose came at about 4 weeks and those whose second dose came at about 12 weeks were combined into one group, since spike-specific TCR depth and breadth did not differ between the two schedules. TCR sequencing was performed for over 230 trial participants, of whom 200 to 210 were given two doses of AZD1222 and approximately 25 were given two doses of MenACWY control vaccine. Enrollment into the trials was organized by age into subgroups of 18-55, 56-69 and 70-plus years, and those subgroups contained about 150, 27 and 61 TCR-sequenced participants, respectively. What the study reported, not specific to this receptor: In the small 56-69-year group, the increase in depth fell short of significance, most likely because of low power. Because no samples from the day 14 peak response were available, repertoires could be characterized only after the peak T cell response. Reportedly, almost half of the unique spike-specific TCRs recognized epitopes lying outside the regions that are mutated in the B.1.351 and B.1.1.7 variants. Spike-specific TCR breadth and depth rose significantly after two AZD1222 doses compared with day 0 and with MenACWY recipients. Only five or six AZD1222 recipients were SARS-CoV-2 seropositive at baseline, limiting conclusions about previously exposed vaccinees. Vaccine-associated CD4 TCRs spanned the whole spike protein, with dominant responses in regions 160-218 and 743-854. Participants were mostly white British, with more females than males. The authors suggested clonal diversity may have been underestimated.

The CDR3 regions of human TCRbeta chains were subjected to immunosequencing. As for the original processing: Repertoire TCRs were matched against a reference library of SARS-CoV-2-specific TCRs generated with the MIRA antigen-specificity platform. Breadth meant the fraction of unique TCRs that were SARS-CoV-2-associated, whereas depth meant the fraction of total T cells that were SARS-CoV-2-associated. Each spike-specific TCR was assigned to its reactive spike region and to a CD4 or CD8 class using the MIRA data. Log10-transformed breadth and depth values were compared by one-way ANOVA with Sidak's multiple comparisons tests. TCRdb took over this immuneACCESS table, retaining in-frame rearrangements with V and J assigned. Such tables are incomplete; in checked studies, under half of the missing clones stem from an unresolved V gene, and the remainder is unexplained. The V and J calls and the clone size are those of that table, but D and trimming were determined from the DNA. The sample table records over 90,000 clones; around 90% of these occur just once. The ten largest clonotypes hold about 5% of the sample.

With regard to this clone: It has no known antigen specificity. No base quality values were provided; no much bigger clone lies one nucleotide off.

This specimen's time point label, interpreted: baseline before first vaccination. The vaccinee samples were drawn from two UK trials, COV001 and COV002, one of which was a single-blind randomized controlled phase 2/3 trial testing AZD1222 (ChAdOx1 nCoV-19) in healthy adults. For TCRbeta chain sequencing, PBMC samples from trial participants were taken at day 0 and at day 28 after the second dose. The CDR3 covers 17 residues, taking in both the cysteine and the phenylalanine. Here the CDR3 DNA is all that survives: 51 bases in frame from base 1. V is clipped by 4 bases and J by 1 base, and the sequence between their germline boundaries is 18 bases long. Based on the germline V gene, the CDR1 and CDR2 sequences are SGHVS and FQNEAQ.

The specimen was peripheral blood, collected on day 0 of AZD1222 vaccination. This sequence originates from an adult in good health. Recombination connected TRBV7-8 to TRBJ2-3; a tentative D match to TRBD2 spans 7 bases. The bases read TGTGCCAGCAGCTATCCGGGGGGCCTGGGGGGCACAGATACGCAGTATTTT. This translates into CASSYPGGLGGTDTQYF.